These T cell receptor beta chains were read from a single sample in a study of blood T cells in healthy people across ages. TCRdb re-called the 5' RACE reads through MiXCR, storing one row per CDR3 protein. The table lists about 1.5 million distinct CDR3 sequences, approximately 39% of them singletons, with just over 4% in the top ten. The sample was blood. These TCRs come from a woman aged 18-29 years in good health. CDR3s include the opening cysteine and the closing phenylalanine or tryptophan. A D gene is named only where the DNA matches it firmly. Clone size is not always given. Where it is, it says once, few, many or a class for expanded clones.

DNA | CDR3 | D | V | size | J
TGCGCCAGCAGCCAAGATCCAAACTCTTACAATGAGCAGTTCTTC | CASSQDPNSYNEQFF | - | TRBV4-3 | - | TRBJ2-1
TGTGCCAGCAGCTTAGAAGGCAGGTACTACGAGCAGTACTTC | CASSLEGRYYEQYF | - | TRBV7-2 | - | TRBJ2-7
TGTGCCACCGAACTAGCGGGGGACTTCTCCTACGAGCAGTACTTC | CATELAGDFSYEQYF | TRBD2 | TRBV6-2/TRBV6-3 | - | TRBJ2-7
TGCAGTGCCGAGAAGGCTCAAGAGACCCAGTACTTC | CSAEKAQETQYF | - | TRBV20-1 | - | TRBJ2-5
TGCAGTGCTAGAAGACAGTACACCGGGGAGCTGTTTTTT | CSARRQYTGELFF | - | TRBV20-1 | many | TRBJ2-2
TGCGCCAGCAGATCAGGGGGCTCTAATGAAAAACTGTTTTTT | CASRSGGSNEKLFF | TRBD1 | TRBV5-1 | few | TRBJ1-4
TGTGCCAGTTCCGGGACAGACTTAGGAAGGAGGTCCTACGAGCAGTACTTC | CASSGTDLGRRSYEQYF | TRBD1 | TRBV27 | many | TRBJ2-7
TGTGCCATCAGTGAAAGACAGGGGGCAAGGGGTGGGACTGAAGCTTTCTTT | CAISERQGARGGTEAFF | TRBD1 | TRBV10-3 | - | TRBJ1-1
TGCGCCAGCAGCCAAGGGACAGGGGAGACCCAGTACTTC | CASSQGTGETQYF | TRBD1 | TRBV4-3 | many | TRBJ2-5
TGCGCCAGCAGCCAAGAGACTAGCTGGGGCAAAAACATTCAGTACTTC | CASSQETSWGKNIQYF | TRBD2 | TRBV4-1 | - | TRBJ2-4
TGCGCCAGCTGGGACGCTAGCGGATCCTACAATGAGCAGTACTTC | CASWDASGSYNEQYF | TRBD2 | TRBV5-1 | - | TRBJ2-7
TGTGCCAGCAGTAGACAGGGAAACGGTGGCTACACCTTC | CASSRQGNGGYTF | TRBD1 | TRBV6-5 | - | TRBJ1-2
TGTGCCAGCAGTCGAGCGAACACAGATACGCAGTATTTT | CASSRANTDTQYF | - | TRBV7-9 | few | TRBJ2-3
TGTGCCAGCAGCCCGGTAGGACAGGATTTCTACGAGCAGTACTTC | CASSPVGQDFYEQYF | TRBD1 | TRBV3-1 | - | TRBJ2-7
TGCAGTGCTTTGACTAGCGGTCCGGAGACCCAGTACTTC | CSALTSGPETQYF | TRBD2 | TRBV20-1 | - | TRBJ2-5
TGTGCCAGCAGCTTAGCTCAGGCTAACATTCAGTACTTC | CASSLAQANIQYF | - | TRBV7-2 | - | TRBJ2-4
TGTGCCAGCTCACCAGGTCAAGGCTCGGCGGGACAGCCCCAGCATTTT | CASSPGQGSAGQPQHF | - | TRBV18 | once | TRBJ1-5
TGTGCCAGCAGCGGGGCTAGCGGGAGGATGGGCCCAGATACGCAGTATTTT | CASSGASGRMGPDTQYF | TRBD2 | TRBV5-6 | - | TRBJ2-3
TGTGCCACCAGCAGAGGACCCCAGGGCCAGGATTACTACGAGCAGTACTTC | CATSRGPQGQDYYEQYF | - | TRBV15 | few | TRBJ2-7
TGTGCCAGCAGTGGGACGGGGGCGGGGGAGACTGAAGCTTTCTTT | CASSGTGAGETEAFF | - | TRBV12-3/TRBV12-4 | - | TRBJ1-1
TGTGCCATCAGTGTAAACCCCGGGAGACCAGATACGCAGTATTTT | CAISVNPGRPDTQYF | - | TRBV10-3 | few | TRBJ2-3
TGTGCCAGCAGTTCGGCACGACTGGGGACAGACACCATATATTTT | CASSSARLGTDTIYF | TRBD1 | TRBV12-3/TRBV12-4 | few | TRBJ1-3
TGTGCCAGCAGCCTAGGACACTCCTATAATTCACCCCCCCACTTT | CASSLGHSYNSPPHF | - | TRBV3-1 | - | TRBJ1-6
TGCGCCAGCAGCCAAGAGGGGGCGCCAGATACGCAGTATTTT | CASSQEGAPDTQYF | - | TRBV4-3 | - | TRBJ2-3
TGTGCCAGCAGCTCCGGACTGTCGTGGGGTGAAAAACTGTTTTTT | CASSSGLSWGEKLFF | - | TRBV5-4 | many | TRBJ1-4
TGTGCCAGCAGTTTTAACCAGGGAGGGAGTGGCTACACCTTC | CASSFNQGGSGYTF | - | TRBV12-3/TRBV12-4 | - | TRBJ1-2
TGTGCCAGCAGCGAAGGGACAGGGCTCCTTTATGAGCAGTACTTC | CASSEGTGLLYEQYF | TRBD1 | TRBV7-2 | once | TRBJ2-7
TGTGCCTGGAGTAAGAAGACTACAGAGACCCAGTACTTC | CAWSKKTTETQYF | - | TRBV30 | few | TRBJ2-5
TGTGCCAGCAGTTTTGGGTTGGGGGGGTACCAAGAGACCCAGTACTTC | CASSFGLGGYQETQYF | TRBD2 | TRBV12-3/TRBV12-4 | - | TRBJ2-5
TGTGCCAGCAGTTTATACAGCGGGCCCTACGAGCAGTACTTC | CASSLYSGPYEQYF | - | TRBV27 | - | TRBJ2-7
TGCAGCGTTGAAGACAGGGGGCGGATGGGCACTGAAGCTTTCTTT | CSVEDRGRMGTEAFF | TRBD1 | TRBV29-1 | - | TRBJ1-1
TGTGCCAGCAGCCCTCGGGGGGTAGCGTCTCCCGTCTATAATTCACCCCTCCACTTT | CASSPRGVASPVYNSPLHF | - | TRBV7-2 | - | TRBJ1-6
TGTGCCAGCAGAACAGGACCTAGCGGGCAAGAGACCCAGTACTTC | CASRTGPSGQETQYF | TRBD2 | TRBV6-6 | - | TRBJ2-5
TGCAGTGCTAGATATAATTTGTTTTTGAGACAGGGGCAGGATTTTAGCACTGAAGCTTTCTTT | CSARYNLFLRQGQDFSTEAFF | TRBD1 | TRBV20-1 | - | TRBJ1-1
TGTGCCAGCAGCTTAGTACAGAGAACGGATAATCGCTACACCTTC | CASSLVQRTDNRYTF | - | TRBV7-2 | - | TRBJ1-2
TGTGCCAGCAGTGACCCCCGGCACAGGGGGCGAGGGTACAATGAGCAGTTCTTC | CASSDPRHRGRGYNEQFF | TRBD1 | TRBV6-1 | once | TRBJ2-1
TGTGCCAGCAGCCAAGATTGGCTAGGCCGCCGACACGAGCAGTTCTTC | CASSQDWLGRRHEQFF | - | TRBV3-1 | - | TRBJ2-1
TGTGCCAGCAGCGTAGCGGGGGGGCTGTACACTGAAGCTTTCTTT | CASSVAGGLYTEAFF | - | TRBV9 | - | TRBJ1-1
TGTGCCAGCAGTCGGATAGCGGTACAAGCCACGGATACGCAGTATTTT | CASSRIAVQATDTQYF | - | TRBV6-1 | - | TRBJ2-3
TGTGCCAGCAGTGATAGGACTGAAGCTTTCTTT | CASSDRTEAFF | - | TRBV2 | - | TRBJ1-1
TGTGCCAGCAGTTTGCCCCCGGGAGTGAACACCGGGGAGCTGTTTTTT | CASSLPPGVNTGELFF | - | TRBV12-3/TRBV12-4 | few | TRBJ2-2
TGCGCCAGCAGCTGGACTGAGCAAGAGACCCAGTACTTC | CASSWTEQETQYF | - | TRBV5-1 | few | TRBJ2-5
TGCGCCAGCAGCTTGGAGCCGGCCCGGGATGAAAAACTGTTTTTT | CASSLEPARDEKLFF | - | TRBV5-1 | - | TRBJ1-4